The sequence of this T cell receptor (beta chain) was determined in a study of low-dose radiotherapy and immunotherapy resistance in tumors. As to time point: after trial treatment. Treatment of the sample: LDRT plus nivolumab, ipilimumab, low-dose cyclophosphamide and aspirin (RACIN trial). This CDR3 is built from 14 residues. V lost 7 bases to trimming and J lost 1 base, with 13 bases between them. With TRAV- and TRBV-specific primers, first-strand cDNA was made, covering the alpha and beta chains. Amplification of TCRs used a constant-region primer and V-primer adapter for roughly 20 PCR cycles. TCRdb independently ran MiXCR on the reads; one entry per CDR3 protein. This table has roughly 100,000 distinct CDR3 sequences, under 25% appearing once.

The clonotype comes from a female donor with ovarian cancer. The sequences come from PBMCs, collected after low-dose radiotherapy plus immunotherapy. V usage is TRBV12-3 or TRBV12-4 and J usage is TRBJ1-1; maybe TRBD1 (6 bases). Here the CDR3 reads CASTLTGENTEAFF. CDR3 nucleotide sequence: TGTGCCAGCACCCTGACAGGAGAGAACACTGAAGCTTTCTTT.